This passage covers 14 T cell receptor beta chains from one sample sequenced in a study of blood T cell repertoires in COVID-19. The method was immunoSEQ multiplex PCR; TCRdb's version includes in-frame clones alone and lacks a portion of them. The data contain 490,000 or so clones, approximately 87% of them singletons. Sample: PBMCs or T cells enriched from blood (not recorded which). The origin of the receptors is a woman aged 40-49 years who had recovered from COVID-19.

The chain combines TRBV18 with TRBJ2-1, with TRBD2 matching over 8 bases. The V gene end was trimmed by 5 bases and the J gene end by 1 base; junction bases not matched to a gene: 19. Germline lookup yields CDR1 KGHSH and CDR2 LQKENI. CDR3 length: 20 amino acids. In DNA form, the CDR3 reads TGTGCCAGCTCATTCTATCCCACGTCAGTCGGGACTAGGTCCTACAATGAGCAGTTCTTC. Encoded protein: CASSFYPTSVGTRSYNEQFF.

V gene TRBV6-5 combines with J gene TRBJ1-1; D may be TRBD1 (6 bases). From germline, CDR1 is MNHEY and CDR2 SVGAGI. This CDR3 has 15 residues. Trimming left V 2 bases short and J 2 bases short, with 12 bases between. The CDR3 protein is CASSYATGTNTEAFF. DNA for the CDR3: TGTGCCAGCAGTTACGCTACAGGGACCAACACTGAAGCTTTCTTT.

The chain employs TRBV7-9 and TRBJ1-2; tentative D call: TRBD1 (6 bases). The CDR3 runs to 14 residues. Trimming pared 5 bases from V and 2 bases from J, leaving 12 bases between. Germline CDR1 SEHNR, CDR2 FQNEAQ (reference sequence). The CDR3 loop reads CASSRTGTNYGYTF. Written as DNA, the CDR3 is TGTGCCAGCAGCCGCACCGGGACAAACTATGGCTACACCTTC.

The J gene is TRBJ1-2, the V gene TRBV5-1; D perhaps matches TRBD1 (5 bases). V dropped 1 base and J dropped 0 bases, with 13 bases sitting between them. The CDR3 totals 16 residues. Per germline, CDR1 SGHRS and CDR2 YFSETQ. The CDR3 here is CASSLSQGFPNYGYTF. The DNA for the CDR3 is TGCGCCAGCAGCTTGAGTCAGGGATTCCCTAACTATGGCTACACCTTC.

This clone was recorded only once. The rearrangement joins TRBV10-2 to TRBJ1-1; perhaps TRBD1 as D (5 bases). The germline CDR1 and CDR2 sequences are WSHSY and SAAADI. The V and J ends lost 3 bases and 1 base respectively, with 9 bases between them. This CDR3 spans 14 amino acids. In DNA form, the CDR3 reads TGCGCCAGCAGTGATTATGGGGCGAACACTGAAGCTTTCTTT. Translated: CASSDYGANTEAFF.

The gene calls are TRBV7-2 and TRBJ1-1; no firm D call. V lost 5 bases to trimming and J lost 3 bases, with 7 bases between them. In germline, CDR1 is SGHTA, CDR2 FQGNSA. This CDR3 spans 12 amino acids. The CDR3 DNA is TGTGCCAGCAGCATTTCCTACACTGAAGCTTTCTTT. As protein: CASSISYTEAFF.

The count of this clone is one. V gene TRBV10-3 combines with J gene TRBJ2-2; D not resolved. This CDR3 comprises 14 residues. CDR1 is ENHRY and CDR2 is SYGVKD in the germline V gene. V lost 5 bases to trimming and J lost 8 bases, with 15 bases between them. CDR3 bases: TGTGCCATCAGTCCTGACCCGACCAGGGGGGAGCTGTTTTTT. Amino acids: CAISPDPTRGELFF.

The V and J genes are TRBV10-2 and TRBJ2-7, with TRBD2 matching 11 bases. Losses at the gene ends were 6 bases for V and 7 bases for J; bases not matched to a gene: 17. The CDR3 extends over 17 amino acids. Germline lookup yields CDR1 WSHSY and CDR2 SAAADI. The CDR3, as DNA: TGCGCCAGCAGAGGTCCCGGGACTAGCGGTCCGACAGGGGAGCAGTACTTC. This sequence encodes CASRGPGTSGPTGEQYF.

This chain links TRBV6-5 with TRBJ1-2; D not certain. There are 14 residues in the CDR3. Trimming cost V 5 bases and J 2 bases, with 12 bases left between them. Germline loops: CDR1 MNHEY, CDR2 SVGAGI. The CDR3 DNA reads as TGTGCCAGCAGTCGCCGGGGAAGGAACTATGGCTACACCTTC. This codes for CASSRRGRNYGYTF.

The V call is TRBV27, the J call TRBJ2-1; TRBD2 matches 10 bases. CDR1 and CDR2 from the germline V gene are MNHEY and SMNVEV (reference sequence). V lost 4 bases, J lost 2 bases, and 11 bases stayed unmatched. This CDR3 region has 18 residues. CDR3 in DNA: TGTGCCAGCAGTTCCCCCGGTAGCGGGAGGCCCCCCTACAATGAGCAGTTCTTC. This encodes CASSSPGSGRPPYNEQFF.

The CDR3 here is CAWRALGGGANYGYTF. The DNA for the CDR3 is TGTGCCTGGAGGGCCCTCGGAGGGGGGGCAAACTATGGCTACACCTTC. The chain links TRBV30 to TRBJ1-2, with D possibly TRBD1 on 6 matching bases. Germline assignment: CDR1 GTSNPN and CDR2 SVGIG (reference sequence). The CDR3 runs to 16 residues. The V gene lost 3 bases and the J gene lost 2 bases, with 19 bases spanning the gap.

The CDR3 spells CASSETQPRAPNTEAFF. In DNA, the CDR3 is TGCGCCAGCAGTGAGACTCAACCCAGGGCTCCGAACACTGAAGCTTTCTTT. The rearrangement joins TRBV10-1 to TRBJ1-1; D is possibly TRBD1 (5 bases). This CDR3 is 17 amino acids long. Looked up from germline, CDR1 is WNHNN and CDR2 is SYGVQD (reference sequence). The V and J ends lost 2 bases and 1 base respectively, with 17 bases between them.

This CDR3 reads CASSLGLTGKPRGYTF. CDR3 bases: TGTGCCAGCAGCTTAGGACTTACCGGGAAGCCGCGGGGCTACACCTTC. The chain couples TRBV7-9 to TRBJ1-2; D gene ambiguous. From germline, CDR1 is SEHNR and CDR2 FQNEAQ (reference sequence). This CDR3 region has 16 residues. The V end lost 1 base, the J end lost 8 bases, and 20 bases lay between the germline ends.

The rearrangement joins TRBV27 to TRBJ2-3; perhaps TRBD2 as D (7 bases). CDR3 length: 14 amino acids. Between the trimmed V and J ends, which lost 8 bases and 3 bases, there was a span of 15 bases. The V gene's germline CDR1 is MNHEY and CDR2 SMNVEV (reference sequence). For the CDR3, the DNA is TGTGCCAGCGGATGGGAGGGGGGAACAGATACGCAGTATTTT. Translating it yields CASGWEGGTDTQYF.